These T cell receptor beta chains were read from a single sample in a study of blood T cell repertoires in COVID-19. Repertoires were generated with immunoSEQ multiplex PCR, while TCRdb's copy carries only in-frame clones and drops some. The table shows about 99,000 clones, with about 89% occurring only once. The sample was peripheral blood. The source is a human donor in a cohort sampled during active COVID-19. CDR3s include the opening cysteine and the closing phenylalanine or tryptophan. A D gene is named only where the DNA matches it firmly. Not every row has a clone size; where given, it reads once, few, many or a size class.

cdr3_nt cdr3_aa j_call clone_size v_call d_call
TGTGCCAGCTCTCCCCCCACGAAGCGACCCGGGGAGCTGTTTTTT CASSPPTKRPGELFF TRBJ2-2 - TRBV18 -
TGTGCCAGCAGAGACTCAACAGGAAACACAGATACGCAGTATTTT CASRDSTGNTDTQYF TRBJ2-3 - TRBV3-1/TRBV3-2 -
TGTGCCACCAGTGACTCGGGACAGGTCCCCTACGAGCAGTACTTC CATSDSGQVPYEQYF TRBJ2-7 - TRBV24-1 TRBD1
TGTGCCAGCAGCATATCCTCCACGGCGGGGGGAACTGAAGCTTTCTTT CASSISSTAGGTEAFF TRBJ1-1 - TRBV11-3 -
TGTGCCAGCAGCCCGACTCCCGCCGGGACCCAGTACTTC CASSPTPAGTQYF TRBJ2-5 - TRBV11-2 -
TGCGCCAGGCAGACAGTTGGCACTGAAGCTTTCTTT CARQTVGTEAFF TRBJ1-1 - TRBV10-1 -
TGTGCCACCAGCCGAGCTGGGACAGGGTTGAATGAGCAGTTCTTC CATSRAGTGLNEQFF TRBJ2-1 - TRBV15 TRBD1
TGTGCCAGCAGCTATAGGGGAGGAGAGACCCAGTACTTC CASSYRGGETQYF TRBJ2-5 - TRBV5-8 -
TGTGCCAGCAGCGTAGGGGGCCCAAATGAAAAACTGTTTTTT CASSVGGPNEKLFF TRBJ1-4 few TRBV9 -
TGTGCCAGCAGCCTCGACAGGGGATCTGGGAGCTACACCTTC CASSLDRGSGSYTF TRBJ1-2 - TRBV6-4 TRBD1
TGTGCCAGCAGTGGGCAGCGGGAGCGGGAAGATACGCAGTATTTT CASSGQREREDTQYF TRBJ2-3 - TRBV25-1 TRBD2
TGTGCCAGCAGCCGAGGGACTAGCGGGAGGAATGAGCAGTTCTTC CASSRGTSGRNEQFF TRBJ2-1 - TRBV3-1/TRBV3-2 TRBD2
TGTGCCAGCAGTTACTCGTCCAGGGCCCAAATCACAGATACGCAGTATTTT CASSYSSRAQITDTQYF TRBJ2-3 - TRBV6-2/TRBV6-3 -
TGTGCCAGCACCTCAAAACAGAGCTCCTATAATTCACCCCTCCACTTT CASTSKQSSYNSPLHF TRBJ1-6 - TRBV5-6 -
TGCGCCAGCAGCTCATCCAGGACAGGGGCGGCCCAAGAGACCCAGTACTTC CASSSSRTGAAQETQYF TRBJ2-5 once TRBV5-1 TRBD1
TGTGCCAGCAGCCAAGACCCGCCGGGCGGGGAAAAACTGTTTTTT CASSQDPPGGEKLFF TRBJ1-4 - TRBV4-2 -
TGTGCCAGCAGCGTAGCGGCAGGGCAAGAGACCCAGTACTTC CASSVAAGQETQYF TRBJ2-5 - TRBV9 -
TGTGCCAGCAGCTTAGGACAGGGGGCAGGGAATTCACCCCTCCACTTT CASSLGQGAGNSPLHF TRBJ1-6 - TRBV11-2 TRBD1
TGTGCCAGCAGCCTCCAGGGGGTCCTCTACGAGCAGTACTTC CASSLQGVLYEQYF TRBJ2-7 - TRBV27 TRBD1
TGTGCCAGCAGCGTAGAGGGAGGGAACTATGGCTACACCTTC CASSVEGGNYGYTF TRBJ1-2 - TRBV9 -
TGTGCCAGCAGCTTGGGACTAGCGGGAGTCGATGAGCAGTTCTTC CASSLGLAGVDEQFF TRBJ2-1 - TRBV5-4 TRBD2
TGTGCCAGCAGTGACGGACAGTACAATCAGCCCCAGCATTTT CASSDGQYNQPQHF TRBJ1-5 - TRBV28 -
TGCGCCAGCAGCCCGCGAGGATTTGCGACTAGCGGGGGAGATGAGCAGTTCTTC CASSPRGFATSGGDEQFF TRBJ2-1 - TRBV5-1 TRBD2
TGTGCCAGCAGCTGGACCACTGGGGAGGTCTACAATGAGCAGTTCTTC CASSWTTGEVYNEQFF TRBJ2-1 - TRBV11-2 -
TGCGCCAGCAGCCAAGATGGCAGGGCTCTCCTCTCTGGGGCCAACGTCCTGACTTTC CASSQDGRALLSGANVLTF TRBJ2-6 - TRBV4-1 -
TGTGCCAGCAGTGAAGAGGGGAGGAGGACAGGGGGCCGTCGGGGAGGCTACACCTTC CASSEEGRRTGGRRGGYTF TRBJ1-2 - TRBV2 TRBD1
TGCGCCAGCAGCCAAGATATCCTTGCGGGGGGTAACACCGGGGAGCTGTTTTTT CASSQDILAGGNTGELFF TRBJ2-2 - TRBV4-3 TRBD2
TGTGCCAGCTCAGTTAGACAGGGAACCTACGAGCAGTACTTC CASSVRQGTYEQYF TRBJ2-7 - TRBV18 TRBD1